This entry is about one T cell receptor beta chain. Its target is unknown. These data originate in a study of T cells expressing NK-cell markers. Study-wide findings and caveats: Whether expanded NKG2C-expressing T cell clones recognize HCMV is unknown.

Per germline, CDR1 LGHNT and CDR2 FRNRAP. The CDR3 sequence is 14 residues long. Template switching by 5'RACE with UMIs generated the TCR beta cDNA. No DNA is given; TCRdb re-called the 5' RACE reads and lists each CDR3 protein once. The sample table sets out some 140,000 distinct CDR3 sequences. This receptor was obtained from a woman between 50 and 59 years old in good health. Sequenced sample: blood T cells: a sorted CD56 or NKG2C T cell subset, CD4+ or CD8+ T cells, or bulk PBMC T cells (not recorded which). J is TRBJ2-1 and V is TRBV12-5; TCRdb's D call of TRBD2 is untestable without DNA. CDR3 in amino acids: CATARWEVENEQFF.